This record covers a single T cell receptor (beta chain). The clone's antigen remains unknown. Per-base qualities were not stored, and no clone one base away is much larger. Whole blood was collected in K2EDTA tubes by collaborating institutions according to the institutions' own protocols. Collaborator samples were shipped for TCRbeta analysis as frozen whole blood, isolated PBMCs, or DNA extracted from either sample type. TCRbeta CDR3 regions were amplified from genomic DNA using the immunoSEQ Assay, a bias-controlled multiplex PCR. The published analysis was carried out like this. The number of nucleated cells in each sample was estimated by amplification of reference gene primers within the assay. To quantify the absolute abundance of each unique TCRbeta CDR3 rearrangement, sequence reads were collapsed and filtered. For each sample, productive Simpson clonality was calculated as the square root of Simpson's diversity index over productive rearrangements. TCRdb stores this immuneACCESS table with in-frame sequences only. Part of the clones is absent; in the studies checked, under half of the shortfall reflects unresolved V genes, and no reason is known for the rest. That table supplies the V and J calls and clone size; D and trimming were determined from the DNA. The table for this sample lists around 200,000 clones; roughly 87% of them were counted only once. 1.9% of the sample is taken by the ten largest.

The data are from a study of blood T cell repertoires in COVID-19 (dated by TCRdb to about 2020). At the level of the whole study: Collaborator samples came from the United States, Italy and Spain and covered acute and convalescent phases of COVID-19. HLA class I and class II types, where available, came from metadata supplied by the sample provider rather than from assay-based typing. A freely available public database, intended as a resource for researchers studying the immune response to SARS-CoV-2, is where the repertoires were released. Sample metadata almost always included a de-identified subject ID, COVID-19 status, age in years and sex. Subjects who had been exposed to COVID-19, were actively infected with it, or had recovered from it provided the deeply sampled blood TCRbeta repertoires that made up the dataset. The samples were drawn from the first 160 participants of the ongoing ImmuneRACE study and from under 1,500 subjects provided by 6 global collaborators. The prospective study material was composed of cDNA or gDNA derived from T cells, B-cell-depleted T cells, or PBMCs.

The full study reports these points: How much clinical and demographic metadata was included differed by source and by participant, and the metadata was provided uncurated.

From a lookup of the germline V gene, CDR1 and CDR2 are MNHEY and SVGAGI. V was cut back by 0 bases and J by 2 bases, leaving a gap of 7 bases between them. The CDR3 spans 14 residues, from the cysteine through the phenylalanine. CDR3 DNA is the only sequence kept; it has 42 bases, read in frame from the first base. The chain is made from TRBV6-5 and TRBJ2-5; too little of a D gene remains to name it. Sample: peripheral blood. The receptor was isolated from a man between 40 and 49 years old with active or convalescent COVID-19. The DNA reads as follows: TGTGCCAGCAGTTACTCGCGAGGACAAGAGACCCAGTACTTC. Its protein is CASSYSRGQETQYF.